Below are 10 T cell receptor beta chains sequenced from a single sample in a study of T cell changes during pregnancy in multiple sclerosis. TCRdb's copy holds only in-frame clones and misses some; the assay was immunoSEQ multiplex PCR. The sample contains roughly 29,000 clones, more than 85% of which appear only once. Source: CD4+ T cells from peripheral blood mononuclear cells, taken after pregnancy. The receptors originated from a female donor with multiple sclerosis, enrolled in a pregnancy study.

V and J are TRBV19 and TRBJ1-5; 8 bases line up with TRBD1. V shed 5 bases, J shed 3 bases, and the junction held 6 bases outside the gene matches. The CDR3 covers 15 residues. Per the germline V gene, CDR1 is LNHDA and CDR2 is SQIVND (reference sequence). CDR3: CASSQDRENNQPQHF. CDR3 nucleotides: TGTGCCAGTAGTCAGGACAGGGAAAACAATCAGCCCCAGCATTTT. The full variable domain, in which reference TRBV19 and TRBJ1-5 provide the parts outside the CDR3, is DGGITQSPKYLFRKEGQNVTLSCEQNLNHDAMYWYRQDPGQGLRLIYYSQIVNDFQKGDIAEGYSVSREKKESFPLTVTSAQKNPTAFYLCASSQDRENNQPQHFGDGTRLSIL.

The chain uses TRBV6-6 and TRBJ1-5; 9 bases match TRBD1. Germline V lookup: CDR1 MNHNY, CDR2 SVGAGI (reference sequence). The CDR3 has 13 residues. V shed 6 bases and J 4 bases; nucleotides not matched to a gene: 1. In DNA form, the CDR3 reads TGTGCCAGCAGAGGACAGGGGAATCAGCCCCAGCATTTT. Its protein product is CASRGQGNQPQHF.

This chain uses TRBV19 with TRBJ2-7; the D is unclear. The CDR3 covers 14 residues. Trimming stripped 2 bases from V and 7 bases from J, with 15 bases between. The germline V gene encodes CDR1 LNHDA and CDR2 SQIVND (reference sequence). CDR3 bases: TGTGCCAGTAGTATAACACTACCCGTTGGGGAGCAGTACTTC. This encodes CASSITLPVGEQYF.

The chain employs TRBV4-2 and TRBJ2-1, with 9 bases matching TRBD1. From germline, CDR1 is LGHNA and CDR2 YNFKEQ. CDR3 size: 16 residues. Unmatched junction bases numbered 6, after V lost 3 bases and J lost 3 bases. CDR3: CASSQAGQGNYNEQFF. The CDR3 DNA reads TGTGCCAGCAGCCAGGCGGGACAGGGCAACTACAATGAGCAGTTCTTC.

The V call is TRBV7-2, the J call TRBJ1-1; D remains ambiguous. The CDR3 has 15 residues. Trimming shortened V by 1 base and J by 4 bases, and 13 bases separated the two germline ends. CDR1 is SGHTA, CDR2 FQGNSA, per germline. As DNA, the CDR3 is TGTGCCAGCAGCTTAGTAGCCCCAAACCCCACTGAAGCTTTCTTT. It yields the protein CASSLVAPNPTEAFF.

The chain employs TRBV18 and TRBJ2-5; 8 nucleotides agree with TRBD2. Looked up from germline, CDR1 is KGHSH and CDR2 is LQKENI. Germline trimming cut 8 bases from V and 2 bases from J; bases unmatched to any gene: 4. CDR3 length equals 13 residues. CDR3 DNA sequence: TGTGCCAGCCGTCCGGGAGGGCAAGAGACCCAGTACTTC. Residues: CASRPGGQETQYF. Together with reference TRBV18 and TRBJ2-5, the CDR3 gives the full variable domain: NAGVMQNPRHLVRRRGQEARLRCSPMKGHSHVYWYRQLPEEGLKFMVYLQKENIIDESGMPKERFSAEFPKEGPSILRIQQVVRGDSAAYFCASRPGGQETQYFGPGTRLLVL.

The chain employs TRBV4-2 and TRBJ2-2, with 7 bases identical to TRBD1. This CDR3 spans 15 amino acids. The V segment lost 0 bases and the J segment 9 bases; nucleotides outside the gene matches: 7. Per the germline V gene, CDR1 is LGHNA and CDR2 is YNFKEQ. The CDR3 sequence is CASSQEDRADRELFF. The CDR3 nucleotides are TGTGCCAGCAGCCAAGAAGACAGGGCGGACCGGGAGCTGTTTTTT.

The chain carries TRBV19 and TRBJ1-1; D remains unclear. Trimming removed 10 bases at V and 3 bases at J, with 15 bases between. Germline V lookup: CDR1 LNHDA, CDR2 SQIVND (reference sequence). The CDR3 runs to 13 residues. CDR3 in amino acids: CATRVGVHTEAFF. The CDR3, as DNA: TGTGCCACCCGGGTCGGAGTCCACACTGAAGCTTTCTTT.

This clone was detected only once. The V and J genes are TRBV5-1 and TRBJ1-4; 9 bases are shared with TRBD1. CDR1 and CDR2 (germline): SGHRS, YFSETQ. The CDR3 extends over 17 amino acids. The V and J ends lost 0 bases and 4 bases, in that order; junction bases with no gene match: 7. CDR3 protein: CASSLGHGTGLNEKLFF. Here the CDR3 DNA reads TGCGCCAGCAGCTTGGGACATGGGACAGGGCTTAATGAAAAACTGTTTTTT.

On this clone itself: An end of the junction does not agree with germline; a read error may underlie this. V is TRBV30 and J is TRBJ1-5, with D perhaps TRBD1 (6 bases). Germline V gives CDR1 GTSNPN, CDR2 SVGIG (reference sequence). The length of the CDR3 is 12 residues. The CDR3 DNA reads as TGTGCCTGGTCTCACGGGGGGACATCGTCCATTTTT. Its translation: CAWSHGGTSSIF.